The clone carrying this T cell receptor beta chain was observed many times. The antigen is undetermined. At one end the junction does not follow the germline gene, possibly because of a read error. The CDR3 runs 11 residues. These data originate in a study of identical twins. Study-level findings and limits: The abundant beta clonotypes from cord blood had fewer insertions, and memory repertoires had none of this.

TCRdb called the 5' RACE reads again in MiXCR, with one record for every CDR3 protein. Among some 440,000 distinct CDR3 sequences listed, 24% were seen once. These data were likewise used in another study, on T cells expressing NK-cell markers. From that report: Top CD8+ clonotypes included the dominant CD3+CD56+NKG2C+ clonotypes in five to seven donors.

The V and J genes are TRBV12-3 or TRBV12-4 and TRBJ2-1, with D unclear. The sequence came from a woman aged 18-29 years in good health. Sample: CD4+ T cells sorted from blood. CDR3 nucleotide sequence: TGTGCCAGCAGCTTAGGGTCCGAGCAGTTCTTC. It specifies CASSLGSEQFF.